This record looks at one T cell receptor (beta chain) sequence and its context. Its specific antigen is unknown. One base away there is no much larger clone; base qualities are not given. CDR1 is given as SGHRS and CDR2 as YFSETQ, both from the germline V gene. The CDR3 runs 15 residues from the cysteine to the phenylalanine. Here the CDR3 DNA is all that survives: 45 bases in frame from base 1. At the junction V is shortened by 1 base and J by 7 bases; bases outside the gene matches: 3. To sequence the TCRbeta CDR3 region, genomic DNA was isolated from the sorted cells. The immunoSEQ Assay was used to sequence the TCRbeta CDR3 regions. TCRdb took over this immuneACCESS table, retaining in-frame rearrangements with V and J assigned. Such tables are incomplete; in checked studies, under half of the missing clones stem from an unresolved V gene, and the remainder is unexplained. The sample profile shows over 80,000 clones; about 94% of them were found once. 0.95% to 1.2% of the sample comes from the top ten.

The entry originates in a study of OX40 agonist ivuxolimab in advanced cancers. In terms of the full investigation: The costimulatory receptor OX40 (CD134) was targeted by ivuxolimab, a fully human IgG2 agonistic monoclonal antibody. Intravenous ivuxolimab was administered to patients every 2 weeks at six dose levels: 0.01, 0.1, 0.3, 1.5, 3 and 10 mg/kg. Among the approximately 50 dose-escalation patients, some 20 had hepatocellular carcinoma, about 15 melanoma, 9 renal cell carcinoma and 9 head and neck cancer. In the dose-escalation cohort, more than 75% of patients were male, and the mean age was approximately 60 years, with a range of roughly 20 to 79. Prior anti-PD-1, anti-PD-L1 or anti-CTLA-4 therapy was permitted, and checkpoint inhibitors had been received by around 40% of dose-escalation patients. Partial responses occurred in three dose-escalation patients: two with cutaneous melanoma and one with hepatocellular carcinoma. Peripheral TCRbeta sequencing aimed to test whether ivuxolimab altered TCR sequence diversity and caused clonal T-cell expansion. The paper covers the monotherapy dose-escalation part of the phase I ivuxolimab trial, which included N ≈ 52 patients.

Patients with a history of autoimmune disease or receiving systemic immunosuppression were excluded from the trial. Peripheral blood for TCR sequencing was drawn from every dose cohort at baseline, at cycle 4 day 1 and at cycle 7 day 1. The samples were drawn from a first-in-human, open-label, multicenter phase I dose-escalation trial of ivuxolimab. Adults with locally advanced or metastatic head and neck squamous cell, hepatocellular, melanoma or renal cell carcinoma were enrolled in the trial. CD4+ and CD8+ T cells were sorted separately from peripheral blood before TCR sequencing. What the research found in general, with its limitations: On average, CD8+ T cells showed more expanded clones than CD4+ T cells after ivuxolimab. Which antigens the clonally expanded peripheral T cells were specific for was not determined. Low levels of normalized T-cell clonal expansion were also seen in some patients who did not respond. In partial responders in the 0.1-3.0 mg/kg groups, normalized peripheral clonal expansion was found to be among the lowest, especially among CD8+ T cells. Clonal expansion of both CD4+ and CD8+ blood T cells was observed from baseline to week 6 at doses 0.1 to 3.0 mg/kg.

The TCR originated in an adult with an advanced solid tumor such as melanoma, head and neck, liver or kidney cancer. The sequencing here drew on CD4+ or CD8+ T cells sorted from blood, taken in a trial of the OX40 agonist ivuxolimab. The rearranged chain carries TRBV5-1 and TRBJ2-1, and 12 junction bases match TRBD2. CDR3 reads: CASSLPGTSGNEQFF. The sequence in DNA is TGCGCCAGCAGCTTGCCCGGGACTAGCGGGAATGAGCAGTTCTTC. Joined to the reference TRBV5-1 and TRBJ2-1 proteins, this CDR3 gives the full variable domain: KAGVTQTPRYLIKTRGQQVTLSCSPISGHRSVSWYQQTPGQGLQFLFEYFSETQRNKGNFPGRFSGRQFSNSRSEMNVSTLELGDSALYLCASSLPGTSGNEQFFGPGTRLTVL.